The next 21 T cell receptor beta chains were all read from a single sample in a study of blood T cells in healthy people across ages. For the second PCR, which ran for roughly 7 to 11 cycles, a sample-barcoded 5' primer and a J-beta primer mix were used. TCRdb recomputed calls from the 5' RACE reads with MiXCR, one row per CDR3 protein. The sample contains 550,000 to 800,000 distinct CDR3 sequences, less than 40% of which appear only once. The sequenced sample was blood. Source of these receptors: a woman aged 80 or older in good health.

Turning to this clonotype: One base away lies a much larger clone, so this may be a sequencing read error. Written as DNA, the CDR3 is TGTGCCAGCAGTTACTCCAATAGGGGGCTTGAGCAGTACTTC. This codes for CASSYSNRGLEQYF. The chain recombines TRBV6-6 with TRBJ2-7; 7 bases are a match to TRBD1. The ends lost 0 bases at V and 7 bases at J; junction bases unmatched: 6. The CDR3 has 14 residues. Germline CDR1 MNHNY, CDR2 SVGAGI (reference sequence).

The CDR3 DNA reads TGTGCCAGCAGCTCATTACGATCCGGGACTAGCGGGAGGGCAGGAGAGCAGTACTTC. Translated, it gives CASSSLRSGTSGRAGEQYF. The V and J genes are TRBV7-2 and TRBJ2-5, with 16 bases aligning to TRBD2. The length of the CDR3 is 19 residues. The ends lost 4 bases at V and 11 bases at J; junction bases unmatched: 19. Germline values: CDR1 SGHTA, CDR2 FQGNSA.

The rearrangement links TRBV5-1 to TRBJ1-4; TRBD1 agrees at 9 bases. The CDR3 is made up of 16 amino acids. CDR1 SGHRS and CDR2 YFSETQ come from the germline V gene. The J segment lost 0 bases and the V segment lost 4 bases, leaving 4 bases of the junction unmatched. This chain's CDR3 is CASSQGQGATNEKLFF. The CDR3 DNA is TGCGCCAGCAGCCAGGGACAGGGAGCAACTAATGAAAAACTGTTTTTT.

The sample holds many counts of this clonotype. The chain couples TRBV5-1 to TRBJ2-1, with 9 bases identical to TRBD1. The CDR3 is 15 residues long. Germline CDR1 SGHRS, CDR2 YFSETQ. V lost 4 bases and J lost 3; bases outside the gene matches: 5. CDR3 loop: CASSGGQGNYNEQFF. The CDR3 region has the DNA TGCGCCAGCAGCGGGGGACAGGGAAACTACAATGAGCAGTTCTTC.

This clonotype was counted a few times. The rearrangement links TRBV30 to TRBJ1-6; TRBD1 agrees at 8 bases. The CDR3 spans 16 residues. Germline CDR1 GTSNPN, CDR2 SVGIG (reference sequence). Germline trimming cut 2 bases from V and 10 bases from J; bases unmatched to any gene: 13. CDR3 protein: CAWSPPTTGVGSPLHF. CDR3 sequence (DNA): TGTGCCTGGAGTCCTCCTACGACAGGGGTAGGCTCACCCCTCCACTTT.

The V call is TRBV7-2, the J call TRBJ1-1; no clear D. Per the germline V gene, CDR1 is SGHTA and CDR2 is FQGNSA. The V end was cut by 2 bases, the J end by 2 bases, with 12 bases between. The CDR3 has 15 residues. CDR3 DNA sequence: TGTGCCAGCAGCTTACATCCGGGCAGAAACACTGAAGCTTTCTTT. Its translation: CASSLHPGRNTEAFF.

This clonotype has ten or more counts. This chain uses TRBV2 with TRBJ2-6; D not certain. From germline, CDR1 is SNHLY and CDR2 FYNNEI. V was cut by 4 bases and J by 0 bases, with 7 bases left in between. The CDR3 runs 15 residues. CDR3 protein: CASSGGSSGANVLTF. The CDR3, as DNA: TGTGCCAGCAGTGGTGGCAGCTCTGGGGCCAACGTCCTGACTTTC.

This clonotype was seen a few times. This chain connects TRBV6-6 to TRBJ1-4; 7 nucleotides match TRBD1. The CDR3 extends over 17 amino acids. Trimming removed 5 bases from V and 0 bases from J; junction bases left unmatched: 9. The V gene's germline CDR1 is MNHNY and CDR2 SVGAGI (reference sequence). CDR3 coding DNA: TGTGCCAGCAGTACCCGACAGGGCTGGGCAACTAATGAAAAACTGTTTTTT. Its protein is CASSTRQGWATNEKLFF.

The CDR3 coding sequence is TGTGCCAGCTCACCGCTCTCCGCGGGCAGTTTTAATGAAAAACTGTTTTTT. Translation: CASSPLSAGSFNEKLFF. This chain uses TRBV18 with TRBJ1-4; unclear D gene. The CDR3 covers 17 residues. The ends were cut back, 3 bases at V and 4 bases at J, with 18 bases in the middle. Per the germline V gene, CDR1 is KGHSH and CDR2 is LQKENI.

This clonotype was recorded a few times. CDR3 nucleotides: TGTGCCAGCAGTGAAAGCCCGAACACCGGGGAGCTGTTTTTT. Translating gives CASSESPNTGELFF. The chain employs TRBV2 and TRBJ2-2; D ambiguous. Germline CDR1 and CDR2: SNHLY and FYNNEI. Between the trimmed V and J ends, which lost 2 bases and 0 bases, there was a span of 4 bases. The CDR3 is 14 amino acids.

This clonotype has ten or more counts. V gene TRBV20-1 combines with J gene TRBJ2-5; D perhaps matches TRBD2 (6 bases). Germline CDR1 is DFQATT and CDR2 is SNEGSKA (reference sequence). This CDR3 spans 13 amino acids. V was trimmed by 2 bases and J by 1 base, leaving 8 bases between them. The DNA of the CDR3 is TGCAGTGCTAGATTACTAGCCCAAGAGACCCAGTACTTC. It specifies CSARLLAQETQYF.

With respect to this clonotype: Being one base from a much bigger clone, this may be a read error. This chain connects TRBV9 to TRBJ2-1; TRBD2 agrees at 8 bases. The V gene end was trimmed by 0 bases and the J gene end by 7 bases; junction bases not matched to a gene: 12. The CDR3 covers 17 residues. Germline CDR1 and CDR2: SGDLS and YYNGEE. DNA of the CDR3: TGTGCCAGCAGCGTAGCCCCCCCGGGAAGCGGGAGAAATGAGCAGTTCTTC. Its protein product is CASSVAPPGSGRNEQFF.

V gene TRBV9 combines with J gene TRBJ2-2, with TRBD2 matching over 13 bases. The CDR3 contains 17 residues. J gave up 0 bases and V 1 base, and 0 bases lay outside the gene matches. The V gene's germline CDR1 is SGDLS and CDR2 YYNGEE. CDR3: CASSVTSGGANTGELFF. The CDR3 coding sequence is TGTGCCAGCAGCGTAACTAGCGGGGGGGCGAACACCGGGGAGCTGTTTTTT. The full variable domain, with the rest looked up from reference TRBV9 and TRBJ2-2, is DSGVTQTPKHLITATGQRVTLRCSPRSGDLSVYWYQQSLDQGLQFLIQYYNGEERAKGNILERFSAQQFPDLHSELNLSSLELGDSALYFCASSVTSGGANTGELFFGEGSRLTVL.

The V and J genes are TRBV12-3 or TRBV12-4 and TRBJ2-7, with 10 bases aligning to TRBD2. This CDR3 is built from 15 residues. The trim removed 6 bases at V and 3 bases at J, leaving 8 bases unmatched. CDR3 sequence reads: CASRAPSGRDYEQYF. The CDR3 region has the DNA TGTGCCAGCAGAGCCCCTAGCGGGAGAGACTACGAGCAGTACTTC.

The chain links TRBV7-6 to TRBJ2-4; the match to TRBD2 covers 12 bases. The DNA end is a closer match to TRBJ2-7, so the J assignment may be wrong. From germline, CDR1 is SGHVS and CDR2 FNYEAQ. The CDR3 is made up of 14 amino acids. The CDR3 DNA is TGTGCCAGCACCCAGGGACTAGCGGGCTACGAGCAGTACTTC. Protein product: CASTQGLAGYEQYF.

There are a few counts of this clonotype. The V and J genes are TRBV6-5 and TRBJ1-2, with 10 bases identical to TRBD1. This CDR3 has 15 residues. The V gene's germline CDR1 is MNHEY and CDR2 SVGAGI. The J segment lost 4 bases and the V segment lost 6 bases, leaving 8 bases of the junction unmatched. CDR3 in DNA: TGTGCCAGCAGCTATCGGGGACAGGGGAGCTATGGCTACACCTTC. The encoded protein is CASSYRGQGSYGYTF.

This chain joins TRBV12-3 or TRBV12-4 and TRBJ2-7, with TRBD1 matching 7 bases. This CDR3 has 15 amino acids. The J segment lost 7 bases and the V segment lost 5 bases, leaving 14 bases of the junction unmatched. CDR3 residues: CASSVEGAIGNEQYF. The CDR3 region has the DNA TGTGCCAGCAGTGTAGAGGGGGCGATTGGTAATGAGCAGTACTTC.

This clonotype was detected many times. The chain employs TRBV4-2 and TRBJ2-5; TRBD2 matches 10 bases. V lost 1 base and J lost 1; bases outside the gene matches: 12. From germline, CDR1 is LGHNA and CDR2 YNFKEQ. CDR3 length: 19 amino acids. The CDR3 sequence is CASSQVSSGGAGGQETQYF. The CDR3 nucleotides read TGTGCCAGCAGCCAAGTCAGCAGCGGGGGGGCCGGGGGCCAAGAGACCCAGTACTTC.

In nucleotides, the CDR3 is TGCAGTGCTCGGACAGTAGGAAACACCATATATTTT. Encoded protein: CSARTVGNTIYF. The chain combines TRBV20-1 with TRBJ1-3; possible D gene TRBD1, 6 bases. The CDR3 contains 12 residues. The germline V gene encodes CDR1 DFQATT and CDR2 SNEGSKA (reference sequence). Trimming removed 5 bases at V and 4 bases at J, with 9 bases between.

Turning to this clonotype: No DNA is shown, since the ends of the CDR3 on it are uncertain; the CDR3 is the one TCRdb lists. V is TRBV14 and J is TRBJ2-5; whether TRBD1, the table's D call, matches the DNA was not checked. The CDR3 adds up to 20 amino acids, both ends counted. Germline lookup yields CDR1 SGHDN and CDR2 FVKESK. CDR3 loop: CACSRLVDTSYEQYFGPGYF.

This clonotype was seen a handful of times. The chain carries TRBV20-1 and TRBJ2-1; perhaps TRBD1 as D (5 bases). V lost 4 bases, J lost 6 bases, and 13 bases lay in between. Germline CDR1 and CDR2: DFQATT and SNEGSKA (reference sequence). This CDR3 is 13 amino acids long. CDR3 in DNA: TGCAGTGCTATGGGGCTCCTCCCCAATGAGCAGTTCTTC. Its translation is CSAMGLLPNEQFF.